The present entry profiles one T cell receptor (beta chain) with its context. Its antigen is unknown. Relative to the germline gene, one junction end is altered; a read error may explain this. Amplification of TCR beta CDR3 regions was performed using RNA transcripts as template. Researchers ran a first-round RT-PCR on the TCR CDR3 using the HTBI primer set. MiXCR was run by TCRdb on the multiplex PCR reads, yielding one entry per CDR3 protein. The table shows 540,000 or so distinct CDR3 sequences, with less than 20% occurring only once. CDR3 length: 16 residues. For Graves' hyperthyroidism to be stable, ophthalmopathy could not progress within 18 months. Pregnant or lactating patients were excluded, as were those with uncontrolled infection or other autoimmune disease. Orbital computed tomography, thyroid ultrasound, serum thyroxine and TRAb, and clinical symptoms together informed the diagnoses. The data originate from a study of T cells in Graves' hyperthyroidism and ophthalmopathy.

The study's findings and limits: Most thyroid-expanded clonotypes above 0.001 were also found in blood.

This TCR came from a woman in her thirties with Graves' hyperthyroidism. Sequencing input: blood. The chain recombines TRBV12-3 or TRBV12-4 with TRBJ2-1; 8 bases map to TRBD2. CDR3 loop: CACRSLLADSYNEQFF. The CDR3 bases are TGTGCCTGCAGGTCTCTACTAGCGGACTCCTACAATGAGCAGTTCTTC.